The 10 T cell receptor beta chains listed next were all sequenced from one sample in a study of T-cell reconstitution after alpha-beta-depleted transplantation in children. For TCRbeta, the library was prepared with unique molecular identifiers. Using its own MiXCR run on the PCR reads, TCRdb lists one record per CDR3 protein. The sample holds over 200,000 distinct CDR3 sequences, roughly a tenth seen once. The specimen comprised PBMCs from the stem cell graft donor, sampled from the stem cell graft. The receptors originated from a human donor who donated a stem cell graft to a child with acute lymphoblastic leukemia.

This clonotype was recorded many times. The CDR3 sequence: CAIRTTKGTSGSSTDTQYF. The DNA of the CDR3 is TGTGCCATCAGGACAACTAAAGGGACTAGCGGGAGTAGCACAGATACGCAGTATTTT. The chain employs TRBV10-3 and TRBJ2-3, with TRBD2 identical over 14 bases. This CDR3 spans 19 amino acids. Germline CDR1 ENHRY, CDR2 SYGVKD. Losses at the gene ends were 6 bases for V and 0 bases for J; bases not matched to a gene: 11.

As regards this clonotype: This may stem from a read error, because a much larger clone lies one nucleotide away. The rearrangement joins TRBV5-5 to TRBJ2-2; D perhaps matches TRBD2 (5 bases). CDR3 size: 14 residues. The germline gives CDR1 SGHKS, CDR2 YYEKEE (reference sequence). CDR3 bases: TGTGCCTGCAGCTTGATGAGGGAAACCGGGGAGCTGTTTTTT. This gives the protein CACSLMRETGELFF.

The rearrangement uses TRBV6-1 and TRBJ1-1, with TRBD1 identical over 9 bases. Germline V lookup: CDR1 MNHNS, CDR2 SASEGT. V shed 7 bases, J shed 6 bases, and the junction held 6 bases outside the gene matches. This CDR3 contains 13 residues. In DNA form, the CDR3 reads TGTGCCAGCACCTTACGGGACAGGGCTGAAGCTTTCTTT. Protein: CASTLRDRAEAFF.

This clonotype was detected many times. CDR3 DNA sequence: TGTGCCAGCAGAAAAGGGGGACTTAGCAATCAGCCCCAGCATTTT. This gives the protein CASRKGGLSNQPQHF. The rearrangement joins TRBV7-9 to TRBJ1-5, with a possible D match to TRBD1 (6 bases). CDR3 length: 15 amino acids. Trimming removed 6 bases at V and 0 bases at J, with 12 bases between. In germline, CDR1 is SEHNR, CDR2 FQNEAQ (reference sequence).

This clonotype was recorded a few times. The CDR3 here is CASSGRGKTKNIQYF. The DNA of the CDR3 is TGCGCCAGCAGTGGTAGGGGAAAGACCAAAAACATTCAGTACTTC. The V gene is TRBV10-2, the J gene TRBJ2-4, with D tentatively TRBD1 (5 bases). The CDR3 has 15 residues. The germline CDR1 and CDR2 sequences are WSHSY and SAAADI. Trimming pared 4 bases from V and 2 bases from J, leaving 12 bases between.

The chain is built from TRBV5-6 and TRBJ1-3, with 7 nucleotides matching TRBD1. CDR3 length equals 14 residues. Germline values: CDR1 SGHDT, CDR2 YYEEEE. V lost 4 bases to trimming and J lost 3 bases; unmatched junction nucleotides: 4. The chain's CDR3 is CASSLGTVGNTIYF. The CDR3 coding sequence is TGTGCCAGCAGCCTCGGGACAGTTGGAAACACCATATATTTT.

This clonotype was detected many times. CDR3 loop: CSAAHPGQGARSYGYTF. The CDR3 DNA follows: TGCAGTGCTGCCCACCCGGGACAGGGGGCCAGAAGCTATGGCTACACCTTC. V and J are TRBV20-1 and TRBJ1-2, with 12 positions matching TRBD1. The CDR3 consists of 17 residues. V trimming: 5 bases; J trimming: 4 bases; junction bases outside the gene matches: 14. In germline, CDR1 is DFQATT, CDR2 SNEGSKA (reference sequence).

This clonotype was observed at least ten times. The rearrangement links TRBV30 to TRBJ1-5; D not resolved. The CDR3 sequence is 14 residues long. The V end was cut by 0 bases, the J end by 7 bases, with 13 bases between. Germline assignment: CDR1 GTSNPN and CDR2 SVGIG (reference sequence). In DNA form, the CDR3 reads TGTGCCTGGAGTGTACGCCCGGGTGACCAGCCCCAGCATTTT. This gives the protein CAWSVRPGDQPQHF.

Concerning this clonotype: Without the conserved terminal phenylalanine or tryptophan, this CDR3 likely stems from a read error. The V gene is TRBV20-1, the J gene TRBJ2-7; TRBD2 is a possible D gene (6 bases). The V and J ends lost 5 bases and 3 bases respectively, with 17 bases between them. Germline-derived CDR1 and CDR2 are DFQATT and SNEGSKA (reference sequence). The CDR3 totals 14 residues. DNA of the CDR3: TGCAGTGCTGTGACAGAGTACGGGGGCTACGAGCAGTACTCC. Translated, it gives CSAVTEYGGYEQYS.

This clonotype was picked up a small number of times. The rearrangement links TRBV7-9 to TRBJ1-1; TRBD1 is a possible D gene (5 bases). Germline loops: CDR1 SEHNR, CDR2 FQNEAQ (reference sequence). The CDR3 covers 15 residues. The V end lost 5 bases, the J end lost 1 base, and 14 bases lay between the germline ends. The CDR3 bases are TGTGCCAGCAGCCCCAGGGAACTTGCGAACACTGAAGCTTTCTTT. It specifies CASSPRELANTEAFF.